This TCR beta chain was documented in a study of Ad26.COV2.S vaccination and SARS-CoV-2 variants. Documented treatment: 15 to 20 received Ad26.COV2.S at low or high dose, single or two shots; several received placebo; per-sample allocation not given. Collection of samples fell on day 63 after the first vaccine or placebo injection. The CDR3 spans 17 residues. Using immunoSEQ multiplex PCR, the repertoire was profiled, and TCRdb retains in-frame clones only, with some absent. Of some 340,000 clones in the sample, 86% are singletons; the top ten hold 1.5% to 2%. This receptor was obtained from a person aged 18-65 years who received the Ad26.COV2.S COVID-19 vaccine or a placebo. J is TRBJ2-7 and V is TRBV12-2; TRBD2 was called by the table and not checked on the DNA. TRBV12-2 is described as a pseudogene. This material consisted of peripheral blood, taken in a trial of Ad26.COV2.S vaccine versus placebo. The CDR3 bases are TGTGCAAGTCGCCTAACGGCCACTAGCGGCCACTCCTACGAGCAGTACTTC. It is translated as CASRLTATSGHSYEQYF.